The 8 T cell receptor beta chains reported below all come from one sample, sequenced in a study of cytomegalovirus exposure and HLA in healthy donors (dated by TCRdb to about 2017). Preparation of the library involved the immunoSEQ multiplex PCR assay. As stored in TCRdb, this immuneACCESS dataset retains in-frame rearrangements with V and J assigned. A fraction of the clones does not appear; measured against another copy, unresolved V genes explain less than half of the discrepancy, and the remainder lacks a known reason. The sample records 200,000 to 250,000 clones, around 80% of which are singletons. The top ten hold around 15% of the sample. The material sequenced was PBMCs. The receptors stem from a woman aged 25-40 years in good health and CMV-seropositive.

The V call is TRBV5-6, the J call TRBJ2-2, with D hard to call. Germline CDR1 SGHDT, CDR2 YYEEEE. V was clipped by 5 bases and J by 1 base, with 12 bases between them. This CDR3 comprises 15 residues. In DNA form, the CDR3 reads TGTGCCAGCAGGCCTACTTCTCGGAACACCGGGGAGCTGTTTTTT. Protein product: CASRPTSRNTGELFF.

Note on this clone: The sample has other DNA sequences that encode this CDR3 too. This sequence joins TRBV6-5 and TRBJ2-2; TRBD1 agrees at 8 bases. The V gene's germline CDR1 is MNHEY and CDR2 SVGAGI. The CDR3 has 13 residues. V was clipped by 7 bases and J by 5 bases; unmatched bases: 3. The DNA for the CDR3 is TGTGCCAGCAATCGACAGGGGACCGGGGAGCTGTTTTTT. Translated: CASNRQGTGELFF.

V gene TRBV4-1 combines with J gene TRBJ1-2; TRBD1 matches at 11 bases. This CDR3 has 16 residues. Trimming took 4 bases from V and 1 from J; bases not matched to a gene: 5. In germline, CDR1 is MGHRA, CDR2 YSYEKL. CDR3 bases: TGCGCCAGCAGCCCCGGACAGGGGGCGAATAACTATGGCTACACCTTC. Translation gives CASSPGQGANNYGYTF.

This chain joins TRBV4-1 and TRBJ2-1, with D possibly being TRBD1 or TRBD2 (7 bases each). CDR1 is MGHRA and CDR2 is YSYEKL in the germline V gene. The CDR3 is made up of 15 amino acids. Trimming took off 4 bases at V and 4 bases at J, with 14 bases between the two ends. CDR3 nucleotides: TGCGCCAGCAGCCTTCGAGCGGGACAGTACAATGAGCAGTTCTTC. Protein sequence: CASSLRAGQYNEQFF.

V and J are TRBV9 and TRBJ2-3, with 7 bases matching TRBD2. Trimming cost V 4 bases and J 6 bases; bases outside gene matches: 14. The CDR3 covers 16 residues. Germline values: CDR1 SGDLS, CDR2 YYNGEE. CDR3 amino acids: CASSLRGEEAVDTQYF. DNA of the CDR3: TGTGCCAGCAGCTTACGGGGGGAGGAGGCGGTTGATACGCAGTATTTT.

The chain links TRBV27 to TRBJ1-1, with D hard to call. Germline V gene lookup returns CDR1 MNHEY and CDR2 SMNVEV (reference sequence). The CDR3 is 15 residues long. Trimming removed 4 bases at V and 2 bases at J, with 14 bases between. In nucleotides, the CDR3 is TGTGCCAGCAGTTCCATGCCGAAAAGAAACACTGAAGCTTTCTTT. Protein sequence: CASSSMPKRNTEAFF.

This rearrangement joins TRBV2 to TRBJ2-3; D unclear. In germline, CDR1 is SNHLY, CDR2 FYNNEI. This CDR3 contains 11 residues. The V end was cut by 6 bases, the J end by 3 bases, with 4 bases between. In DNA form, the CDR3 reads TGTGCCAGCAGGGCTACAGATACGCAGTATTTT. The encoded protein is CASRATDTQYF.

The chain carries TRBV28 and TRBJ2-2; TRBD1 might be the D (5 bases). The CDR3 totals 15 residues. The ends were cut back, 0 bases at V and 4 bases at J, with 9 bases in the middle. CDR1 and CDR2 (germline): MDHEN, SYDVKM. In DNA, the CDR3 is TGTGCCAGCAGTTTATGGACAGAAGGCACCGGGGAGCTGTTTTTT. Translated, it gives CASSLWTEGTGELFF.